The clone carrying this T cell receptor (beta chain) was observed a few times. Its antigen is currently unknown. Via MiXCR, TCRdb re-called the 5' RACE reads, giving one row per CDR3 protein. The table lists about 550,000 distinct CDR3 sequences, 20% to 25% of them singletons, with around 0.48% in the top ten. These data are taken from a study of identical twins. Whole-study results and caveats: Invariant cells of the MAIT and iNKT types might have partly distorted the zero-insertion analyses. The study found weaker excess twin sharing in beta out-of-frame sequences.

In germline, CDR1 is MNHNS, CDR2 SASEGT. The CDR3 runs to 16 residues. Trimming left V 8 bases short and J 0 bases short, with 14 bases between. The donor group consisted entirely of healthy Caucasians. In addition, the sample was reused for a study of yellow fever vaccine responses in identical twins. This second study notes: On the reported evidence, twins' vaccine T cell responses seemed partly convergent and partly personalized.

Sequenced: CD4+ T cells sorted from blood. This rearrangement joins TRBV6-1 to TRBJ1-6; D not resolved. The TCR comes from a woman under 30 in good health. The CDR3 spells CASGSITTSYNSPLHF. The CDR3, as DNA: TGTGCCAGCGGGAGTATAACTACCTCCTATAATTCACCCCTCCACTTT.